These 26 T cell receptor beta chains share one sample of origin, sequenced in a study of blood T cell repertoires in COVID-19. TCRdb keeps only in-frame clones here, not all; method: immunoSEQ multiplex PCR. The data show around 280,000 clones, roughly 89% seen once. Sequencing was carried out using PBMCs or T cells enriched from blood (not recorded which). The receptors were gathered from a woman between 40 and 55 years old who had recovered from COVID-19.

This clone has just a few counts. The sample carries other DNA sequences with the same CDR3. CDR3 nucleotide sequence: TGTGCCAGCAGCCAAGGGGGCGTTGGAAACACCATATATTTT. Protein product: CASSQGGVGNTIYF. This chain links TRBV7-2 with TRBJ1-3; 7 bases match TRBD1. The CDR3 covers 14 residues. Germline V gene data show CDR1 as SGHTA and CDR2 as FQGNSA. The trim removed 5 bases at V and 3 bases at J, leaving 4 bases unmatched.

This clone appeared a single time. V usage is TRBV4-2 and J usage is TRBJ2-2; 7 bases line up with TRBD2. The CDR3 has 17 residues. V gave up 1 base and J gave up 0 bases; unmatched junction bases: 5. Germline V gene lookup returns CDR1 LGHNA and CDR2 YNFKEQ. The CDR3 region has the DNA TGTGCCAGCAGCCAAGGTTTAGCGGGTTCGAACACCGGGGAGCTGTTTTTT. Translation gives CASSQGLAGSNTGELFF.

V is TRBV4-3 and J is TRBJ1-2; 8 positions match TRBD1. Germline values: CDR1 LGHNA, CDR2 YSLEER. After removal of 4 bases from V and 8 bases from J, the junction contained 6 bases not matched to a gene. The CDR3 runs 13 residues. In DNA form, the CDR3 reads TGCGCCAGCAGCCTCGGGACAGGATACGGCTACACCTTC. Translation gives CASSLGTGYGYTF.

The V and J genes are TRBV27 and TRBJ2-1; 8 bases are a match to TRBD2. CDR3 length equals 17 residues. V trimming: 4 bases; J trimming: 2 bases; junction bases outside the gene matches: 10. Germline V gene lookup returns CDR1 MNHEY and CDR2 SMNVEV (reference sequence). The CDR3 DNA reads TGTGCCAGCAGTTCAGGGCCGGGACTAGGCACCTACAATGAGCAGTTCTTC. This codes for CASSSGPGLGTYNEQFF.

J is TRBJ1-4 and V is TRBV5-1; a weak D match, TRBD1 (6 bases). V lost 4 bases and J lost 8, with 21 bases in between. CDR3 size: 16 residues. CDR1 is SGHRS and CDR2 is YFSETQ in the germline V gene. CDR3 protein: CASSPDLGASGEKLFF. The CDR3, as DNA: TGCGCCAGCAGCCCGGATTTGGGGGCCTCGGGGGAAAAACTGTTTTTT.

The chain employs TRBV6-2 or TRBV6-3 and TRBJ2-6; a weak D match, TRBD1 (6 bases). The V end lost 5 bases, the J end lost 4 bases, and 12 bases lay between the germline ends. The CDR3 sequence is 15 residues long. Germline assignment: CDR1 MNHEY and CDR2 SVGEGT. CDR3 sequence reads: CASSQSTGGANVLTF. In DNA, the CDR3 is TGTGCCAGCAGTCAGAGTACAGGGGGGGCCAACGTCCTGACTTTC.

J is TRBJ2-4 and V is TRBV19; TRBD1 aligns across 8 bases. This CDR3 region has 14 residues. V lost 5 bases, J lost 8 bases, and 8 bases stayed unmatched. Per germline, CDR1 LNHDA and CDR2 SQIVND (reference sequence). The DNA for the CDR3 is TGTGCCAGTAGTTCCCAGGGGGCTGAGGACATTCAGTACTTC. It specifies CASSSQGAEDIQYF.

The V call is TRBV7-9, the J call TRBJ1-2; no firm D call. Trimming removed 6 bases at V and 11 bases at J, with 25 bases between. The CDR3 covers 15 residues. CDR1 is SEHNR and CDR2 is FQNEAQ in the germline V gene (reference sequence). The CDR3 protein is CASSSSFETLNWYTF. Here the CDR3 DNA reads TGTGCCAGCAGTTCTAGCTTTGAGACTTTGAATTGGTACACCTTC.

A word on this clone: The junction departs from germline at one end; a sequencing error may be responsible. The chain links TRBV14 to TRBJ2-7, with 8 bases matching TRBD1. Germline V CDR1 and CDR2: SGHDN, FVKESK. This CDR3 is 17 amino acids long. CDR3 in amino acids: CANSQDLVTGAPYEQYF. The CDR3 DNA reads TGTGCCAACAGCCAAGACTTGGTGACAGGGGCGCCCTACGAGCAGTACTTC.

V is TRBV28 and J is TRBJ1-4, with 7 bases fitting TRBD1. The V segment lost 5 bases and the J segment 6 bases; nucleotides outside the gene matches: 9. Per the germline V gene, CDR1 is MDHEN and CDR2 is SYDVKM. The CDR3 is made up of 15 amino acids. CDR3 sequence: CASSNPGTVYEKLFF. CDR3 sequence (DNA): TGTGCCAGCAGTAACCCCGGGACAGTTTATGAAAAACTGTTTTTT.

This clone appeared a few times. The V and J genes are TRBV9 and TRBJ2-5; perhaps TRBD1 as D (6 bases). Germline CDR1 reads SGDLS; CDR2 reads YYNGEE. The CDR3 is 17 residues long. Deletions cut 0 bases from V and 2 bases from J, with 17 bases between. In nucleotides, the CDR3 is TGTGCCAGCAGCGTAGTTGGGGGCAGCCAAAGTCAAGAGACCCAGTACTTC. Protein product: CASSVVGGSQSQETQYF.

This chain uses TRBV7-2 with TRBJ1-1; possible D gene TRBD1, 6 bases. There are 15 residues in the CDR3. Germline CDR1 and CDR2: SGHTA and FQGNSA. V was cut by 5 bases and J by 1 base, with 14 bases left in between. CDR3 residues: CASSPRQTGNTEAFF. The CDR3 DNA reads as TGTGCCAGCAGCCCTAGACAGACAGGGAACACTGAAGCTTTCTTT.

This sequence joins TRBV7-3 and TRBJ2-3; TRBD1 is a possible D gene (6 bases). The CDR3 is made up of 14 amino acids. V lost 4 bases and J 2 bases, leaving 10 bases between the germline ends. Germline CDR1 reads SGHTA; CDR2 reads FQGTGA. CDR3 DNA: TGTGCCAGCAGCTCGTCAGGGGTCACAGATACGCAGTATTTT. It encodes CASSSSGVTDTQYF. Supplemented by reference TRBV7-3 and TRBJ2-3, the full variable domain reads GAGVSQTPSNKVTEKGKYVELRCDPISGHTALYWYRQSLGQGPEFLIYFQGTGAADDSGLPNDRFFAVRPEGSVSTLKIQRTERGDSAVYLCASSSSGVTDTQYFGPGTRLTVL.

The rearrangement joins TRBV30 to TRBJ2-5; 7 nucleotides agree with TRBD2. The CDR3 has 16 amino acids. V shed 0 bases, J shed 2 bases, and the junction held 9 bases outside the gene matches. Germline CDR1 is GTSNPN and CDR2 is SVGIG (reference sequence). CDR3 bases: TGTGCCTGGAGTGTAGGTTGGCTAGCGGAGCAAGAGACCCAGTACTTC. Amino acids: CAWSVGWLAEQETQYF.

The chain links TRBV4-2 to TRBJ1-4; TRBD1 agrees at 8 bases. The CDR3 length is 15 residues. Unmatched junction bases numbered 2, after V lost 1 base and J lost 4 bases. CDR1 is LGHNA, CDR2 YNFKEQ, per germline. DNA for the CDR3: TGTGCCAGCAGCCAAGCAGGGGGCCTTAATGAAAAACTGTTTTTT. It codes for CASSQAGGLNEKLFF.

V and J are TRBV29-1 and TRBJ2-3; TRBD1 is a possible D gene (6 bases). The CDR3 length is 14 residues. V was shortened by 6 bases and J by 4 bases, with 17 bases between the two germline ends. Germline V gene lookup returns CDR1 SQVTM and CDR2 ANQGSEA. CDR3 sequence: CSVQGLTGPDTQYF. The CDR3 DNA is TGCAGCGTCCAGGGGCTTACCGGCCCAGATACGCAGTATTTT.

This clone has more than one count but fewer than ten. The rearrangement links TRBV29-1 to TRBJ1-2, with D uncertain. From germline, CDR1 is SQVTM and CDR2 ANQGSEA. This CDR3 is 14 amino acids long. The V end lost 0 bases, the J end lost 2 bases, and 10 bases lay between the germline ends. CDR3 residues: CSVEDPDINYGYTF. DNA of the CDR3: TGCAGCGTTGAAGACCCTGACATAAACTATGGCTACACCTTC.

The chain uses TRBV18 and TRBJ2-5; 9 nucleotides match TRBD1. CDR3 length: 14 amino acids. Germline trimming cut 3 bases from V and 4 bases from J; bases unmatched to any gene: 3. The V gene's germline CDR1 is KGHSH and CDR2 LQKENI. For the CDR3, the DNA is TGTGCCAGCTCACCCACGGGACAGGGAGAGACCCAGTACTTC. As protein: CASSPTGQGETQYF.

The chain employs TRBV7-9 and TRBJ1-2; 8 bases line up with TRBD1. Germline assignment: CDR1 SEHNR and CDR2 FQNEAQ (reference sequence). The V and J ends lost 10 bases and 8 bases, in that order; junction bases with no gene match: 15. The CDR3 covers 14 residues. CDR3 sequence reads: CAIAQGVSSEGYTF. CDR3 DNA: TGTGCCATCGCACAGGGGGTCTCGTCGGAAGGCTACACCTTC.

The chain combines TRBV28 with TRBJ1-5; D is uncertain. Germline CDR1 reads MDHEN; CDR2 reads SYDVKM. This CDR3 has 17 amino acids. The V end lost 1 base, the J end lost 0 bases, and 13 bases lay between the germline ends. In DNA form, the CDR3 reads TGTGCCAGCAGTTTATATGGTTACGGGAATAGCAATCAGCCCCAGCATTTT. This sequence encodes CASSLYGYGNSNQPQHF.

The chain has TRBV24-1 and TRBJ1-2; 8 positions match TRBD1. Trimming at V came to 3 bases and at J to 8 bases, leaving 13 bases not matched to a gene. The CDR3 has 16 amino acids. Germline V lookup: CDR1 KGHDR, CDR2 SFDVKD. The CDR3 sequence is CATSDPETTGVGGYTF. The DNA of the CDR3 is TGTGCCACCAGTGATCCCGAGACGACAGGGGTAGGCGGCTACACCTTC.

This clone was detected once. The chain links TRBV15 to TRBJ1-3; D not certain. The CDR3 consists of 13 residues. Germline CDR1 and CDR2: LNHNV and YYDKDF (reference sequence). V was shortened by 3 bases and J by 2 bases, with 5 bases between the two germline ends. Written as DNA, the CDR3 is TGTGCCACCAGCAGCGGGGCTGGAAACACCATATATTTT. As protein: CATSSGAGNTIYF.

The gene calls are TRBV18 and TRBJ2-7; 8 bases match TRBD2. This CDR3 is 18 amino acids long. Trimming took 1 base from V and 2 from J; bases not matched to a gene: 13. Germline values: CDR1 KGHSH, CDR2 LQKENI. The CDR3 coding sequence is TGTGCCAGCTCACCACGCCTAGCGGGTAATGCCTTAACCTACGAGCAGTACTTC. It codes for CASSPRLAGNALTYEQYF.

The chain links TRBV15 to TRBJ2-1; a weak D match, TRBD2 (6 bases). Germline assignment: CDR1 LNHNV and CDR2 YYDKDF (reference sequence). The CDR3 spans 17 residues. Trimming cost V 1 base and J 0 bases, with 13 bases left between them. This chain's CDR3 is CATSRVQRVDSYNEQFF. The CDR3 nucleotides are TGTGCCACCAGCAGAGTGCAGCGGGTTGACTCCTACAATGAGCAGTTCTTC.

This CDR3 reads CASRRGTGIGEQFF. The CDR3 DNA follows: TGTGCCAGCAGGAGGGGGACAGGGATCGGTGAGCAGTTCTTC. The chain employs TRBV27 and TRBJ2-1; 9 nucleotides match TRBD1. The trim removed 6 bases at V and 9 bases at J, leaving 9 bases unmatched. The CDR3 has 14 amino acids. The germline gives CDR1 MNHEY, CDR2 SMNVEV (reference sequence).

J is TRBJ1-5 and V is TRBV2; 8 bases fit TRBD1. From germline, CDR1 is SNHLY and CDR2 FYNNEI. The ends lost 7 bases at V and 4 bases at J; junction bases unmatched: 9. The CDR3 totals 15 residues. The CDR3 DNA sequence: TGTGCCAGCACCAAAGGACAGGGCCATAATCAGCCCCAGCATTTT. Protein: CASTKGQGHNQPQHF.